This TCR beta chain was captured by sequencing in a study of blood T cell repertoires in COVID-19. Study-level background: Spain, Italy and the United States supplied samples that represented acute and convalescent COVID-19.

V shed 7 bases and J shed 4 bases, with 19 bases lying between them. The CDR3 contains 15 residues. Assay used: immunoSEQ multiplex PCR; TCRdb lists only in-frame clones, some missing. The sample lists roughly 400,000 clones, about 89% occurring once. This chain joins TRBV23-1 and TRBJ1-2; no firm D call. TRBV23-1 is given ORF status, its function remaining uncertain. The sequencing sample was made of PBMCs or T cells enriched from blood (not recorded which). This clonotype was obtained from a woman in her 40s who had been exposed to COVID-19. The chain's CDR3 is CASNPPRSISYGYTF. The CDR3 DNA sequence: TGCGCCAGCAACCCCCCACGGTCGATCTCCTATGGCTACACCTTC.